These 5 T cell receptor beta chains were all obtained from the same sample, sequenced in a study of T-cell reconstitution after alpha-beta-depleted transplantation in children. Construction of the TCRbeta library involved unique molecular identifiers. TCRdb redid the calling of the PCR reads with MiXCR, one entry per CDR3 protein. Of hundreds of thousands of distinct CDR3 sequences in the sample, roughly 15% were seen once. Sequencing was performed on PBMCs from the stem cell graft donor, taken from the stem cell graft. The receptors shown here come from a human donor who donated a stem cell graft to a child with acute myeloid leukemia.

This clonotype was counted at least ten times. CDR3 protein: CSATITGDTQYF. CDR3 sequence (DNA): TGCAGTGCTACCATTACAGGAGATACGCAGTATTTT. V gene TRBV20-1 combines with J gene TRBJ2-3, with a possible D match to TRBD1 (5 bases). CDR1 is DFQATT, CDR2 SNEGSKA, per germline (reference sequence). Trimming took off 4 bases at V and 5 bases at J, with 10 bases between the two ends. This CDR3 is 12 amino acids long.

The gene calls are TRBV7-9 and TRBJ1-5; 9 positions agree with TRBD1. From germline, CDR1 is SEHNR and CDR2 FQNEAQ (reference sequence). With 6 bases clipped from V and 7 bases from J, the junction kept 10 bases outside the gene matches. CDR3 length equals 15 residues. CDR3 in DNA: TGTGCCAGCAGTTTGGACAGGGGTGAGGGACAGCCCCAGCATTTT. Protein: CASSLDRGEGQPQHF.

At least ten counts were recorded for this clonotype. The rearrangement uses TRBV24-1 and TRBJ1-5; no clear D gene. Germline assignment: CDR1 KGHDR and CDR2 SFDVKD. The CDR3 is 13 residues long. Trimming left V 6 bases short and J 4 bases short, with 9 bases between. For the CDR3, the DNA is TGTGCCACCAGTCCTGCCTTAAATCAGCCCCAGCATTTT. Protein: CATSPALNQPQHF.

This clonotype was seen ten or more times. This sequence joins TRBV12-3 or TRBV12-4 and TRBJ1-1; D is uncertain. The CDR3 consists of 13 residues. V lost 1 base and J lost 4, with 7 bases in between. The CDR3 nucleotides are TGTGCCAGCAGTTTAGGGGGTAGCACTGAAGCTTTCTTT. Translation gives CASSLGGSTEAFF.

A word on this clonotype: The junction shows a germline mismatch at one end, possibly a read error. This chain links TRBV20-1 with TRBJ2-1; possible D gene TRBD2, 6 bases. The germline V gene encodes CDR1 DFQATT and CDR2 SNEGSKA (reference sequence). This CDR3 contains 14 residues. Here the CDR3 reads CSAPPRLGFDDQFF. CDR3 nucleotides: TGCAGTGCCCCTCCCAGACTAGGCTTTGATGACCAGTTCTTC.